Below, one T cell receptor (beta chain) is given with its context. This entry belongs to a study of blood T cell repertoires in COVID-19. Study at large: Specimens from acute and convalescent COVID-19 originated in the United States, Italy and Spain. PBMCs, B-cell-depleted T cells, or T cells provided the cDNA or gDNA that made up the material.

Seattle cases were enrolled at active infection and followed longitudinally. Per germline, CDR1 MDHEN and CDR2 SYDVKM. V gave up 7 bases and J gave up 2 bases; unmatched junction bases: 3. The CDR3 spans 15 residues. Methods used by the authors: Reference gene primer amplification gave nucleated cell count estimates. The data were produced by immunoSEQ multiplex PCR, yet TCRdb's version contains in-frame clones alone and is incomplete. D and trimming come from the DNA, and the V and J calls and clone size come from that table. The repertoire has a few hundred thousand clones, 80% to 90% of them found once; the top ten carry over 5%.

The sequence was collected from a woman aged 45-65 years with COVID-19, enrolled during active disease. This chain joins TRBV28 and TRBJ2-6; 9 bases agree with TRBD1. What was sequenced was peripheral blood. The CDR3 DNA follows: TGTGCCAGCAAAGGACAGGGGACTGGGGCCAACGTCCTGACTTTC. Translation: CASKGQGTGANVLTF.